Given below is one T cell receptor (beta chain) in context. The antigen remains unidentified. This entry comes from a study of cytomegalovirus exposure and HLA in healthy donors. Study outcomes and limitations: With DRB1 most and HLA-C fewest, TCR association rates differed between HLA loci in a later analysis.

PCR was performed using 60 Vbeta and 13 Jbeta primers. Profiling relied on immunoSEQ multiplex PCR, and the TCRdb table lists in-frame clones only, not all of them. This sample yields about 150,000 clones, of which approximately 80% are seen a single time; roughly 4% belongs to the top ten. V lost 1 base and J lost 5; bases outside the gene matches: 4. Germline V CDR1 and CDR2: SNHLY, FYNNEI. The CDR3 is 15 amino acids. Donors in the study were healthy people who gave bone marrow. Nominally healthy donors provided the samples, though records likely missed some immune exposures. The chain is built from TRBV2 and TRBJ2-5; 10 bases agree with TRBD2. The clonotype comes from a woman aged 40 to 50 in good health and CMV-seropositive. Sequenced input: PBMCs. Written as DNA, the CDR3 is TGTGCCAGCAGTGAAGAGGGACTAGCGACGGAGACCCAGTACTTC. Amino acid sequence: CASSEEGLATETQYF.